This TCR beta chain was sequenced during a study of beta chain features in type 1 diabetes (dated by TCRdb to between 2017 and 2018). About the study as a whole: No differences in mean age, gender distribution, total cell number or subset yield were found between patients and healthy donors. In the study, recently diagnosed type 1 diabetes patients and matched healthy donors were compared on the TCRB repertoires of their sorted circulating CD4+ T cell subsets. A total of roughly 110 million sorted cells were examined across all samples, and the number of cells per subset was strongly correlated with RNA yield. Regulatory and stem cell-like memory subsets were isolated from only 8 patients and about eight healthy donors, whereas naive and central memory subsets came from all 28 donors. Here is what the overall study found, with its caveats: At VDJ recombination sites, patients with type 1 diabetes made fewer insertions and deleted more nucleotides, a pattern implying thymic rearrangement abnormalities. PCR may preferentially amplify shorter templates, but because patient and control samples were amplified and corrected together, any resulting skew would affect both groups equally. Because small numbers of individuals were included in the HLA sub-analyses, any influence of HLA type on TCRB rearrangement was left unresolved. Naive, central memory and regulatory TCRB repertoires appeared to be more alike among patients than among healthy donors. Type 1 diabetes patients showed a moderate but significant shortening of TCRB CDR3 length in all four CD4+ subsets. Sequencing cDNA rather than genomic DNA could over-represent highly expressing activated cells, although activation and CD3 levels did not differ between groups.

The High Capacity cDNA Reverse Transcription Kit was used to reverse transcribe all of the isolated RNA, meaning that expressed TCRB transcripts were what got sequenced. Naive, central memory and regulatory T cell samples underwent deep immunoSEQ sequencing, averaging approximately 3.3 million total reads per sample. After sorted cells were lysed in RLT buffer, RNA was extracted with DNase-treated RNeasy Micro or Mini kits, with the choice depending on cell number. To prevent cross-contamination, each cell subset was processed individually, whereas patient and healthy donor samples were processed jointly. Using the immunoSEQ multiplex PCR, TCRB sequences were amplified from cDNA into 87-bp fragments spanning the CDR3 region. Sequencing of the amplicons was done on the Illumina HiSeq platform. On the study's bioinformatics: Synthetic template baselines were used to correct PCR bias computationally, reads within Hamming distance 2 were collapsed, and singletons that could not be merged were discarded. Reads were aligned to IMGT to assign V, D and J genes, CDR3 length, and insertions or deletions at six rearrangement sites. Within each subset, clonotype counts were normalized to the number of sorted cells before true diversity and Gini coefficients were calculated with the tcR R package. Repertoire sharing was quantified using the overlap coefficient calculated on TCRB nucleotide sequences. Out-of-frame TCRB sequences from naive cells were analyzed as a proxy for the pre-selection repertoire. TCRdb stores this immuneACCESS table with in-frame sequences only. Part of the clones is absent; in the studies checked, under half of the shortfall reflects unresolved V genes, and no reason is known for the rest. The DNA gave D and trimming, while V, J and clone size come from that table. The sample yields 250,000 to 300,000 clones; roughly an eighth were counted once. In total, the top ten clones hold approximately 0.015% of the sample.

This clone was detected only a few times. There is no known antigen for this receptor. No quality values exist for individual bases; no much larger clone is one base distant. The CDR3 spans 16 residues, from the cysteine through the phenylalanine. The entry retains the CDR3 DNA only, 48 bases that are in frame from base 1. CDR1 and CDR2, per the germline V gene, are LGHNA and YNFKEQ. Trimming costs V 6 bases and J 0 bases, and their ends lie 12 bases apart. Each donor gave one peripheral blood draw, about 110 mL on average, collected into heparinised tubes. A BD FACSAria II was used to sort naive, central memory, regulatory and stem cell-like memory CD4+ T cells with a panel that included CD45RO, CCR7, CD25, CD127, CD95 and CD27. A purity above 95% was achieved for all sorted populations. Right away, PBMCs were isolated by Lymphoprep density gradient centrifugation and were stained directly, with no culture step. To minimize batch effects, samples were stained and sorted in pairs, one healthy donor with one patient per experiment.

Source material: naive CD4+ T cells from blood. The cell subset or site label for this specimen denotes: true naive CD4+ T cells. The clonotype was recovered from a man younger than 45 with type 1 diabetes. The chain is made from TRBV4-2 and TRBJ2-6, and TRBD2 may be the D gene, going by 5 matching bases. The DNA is TGTGCCAGCAGGGTCAGCGGCGCCTCTGGGGCCAACGTCCTGACTTTC. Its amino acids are CASRVSGASGANVLTF.